The source of this T cell receptor (beta chain) is a study of read filtering for tumor transcriptome and immune sequencing (dated by TCRdb to the early 2020s). In terms of the full investigation: Of the patients in the cohort, approximately 16 were male and 14 were female, and their mean age was roughly 68 years, with a range of roughly 40 to 80. By revised international staging, roughly 8 patients were R-ISS I, fewer than 20 were R-ISS II and over five were R-ISS III. After DNase treatment, whole-transcriptome libraries were prepared using the TruSeq RNA Access Library Prep Kit. One of the main goals was to work out a read-filtering strategy for immune repertoire data, in particular whether clonotypes backed by only a single read should be removed. Per sample, about 4.05 to 10.27 million TCR-region mapped reads were obtained with IR-seq, compared with only about 80 to 1,400 with RNA-seq. Using the same bone marrow samples, the study ran both targeted immune repertoire sequencing and bulk whole-transcriptome sequencing and then compared the TCR repertoires from each method. Beyond this particular receptor, the publication reports: The sorted CD138-negative fraction was a mixed bone marrow immune population, not purified T cells. Clonotypes were captured by IR-seq at much higher depth and more reliably than by RNA-seq, and smaller IR-seq throughput was sufficient for identification of most shared clonotypes. The correlation between IR-seq and RNA-seq shared clonotype proportions rose when single-read clonotypes were removed. Single-read clonotypes made up about four fifths of clonotypes but roughly 3.2% of total reads in IR-seq, and around 73% of clonotypes and roughly 48% of reads in RNA-seq.

This clonotype was recorded many times. Its antigen has not been determined. No base quality information exists; no much larger clone differs at one position. Every patient had bone marrow sampled at the time of active disease. Isolation of bone marrow mononuclear cells was performed by Ficoll-Hypaque density gradient centrifugation. Myeloma plasma cells were removed and CD138-negative cells were obtained by negative selection following labeling with CD138 magnetic microbeads on a MACS separator. Flow cytometry with CD138 antibodies on an Attune NxT was used to check how pure the isolated cells were. Total RNA was extracted using TRIzol reagent and was quantified on a NanoDrop spectrophotometer. For each patient, paired RNA-seq and IR-seq were run on the CD138-negative bone marrow sample from that patient. V loses 2 bases of germline sequence and J loses 8 bases, and the interval between the two ends is 6 bases. The germline V gene sets CDR1 to MDHEN and CDR2 to SYDVKM. Its CDR3 holds 11 amino acids, cysteine through phenylalanine. The retained sequence is limited to the CDR3, 33 bases, with the frame set at the first base.

TCR libraries were built from 400 to 450 ng RNA with the Immunoverse kit, using molecular barcoded adaptors covering alpha/delta and beta/gamma chains. TCR library preparation was performed with the same RNA that was used for transcriptome sequencing. An Illumina HiSeq 4000 with 2 x 150 cycles was used to sequence the TCR libraries. In the source study's methods: With MiXCR, TCR reads were aligned to human V, D, J and C references and assembled into CDR3 clonotypes, with quality filtering and error correction included. Clonotype counts and gene usage diversity were analyzed with the tcR package in R. For inspection of raw mapping reads, RNA-seq reads were mapped by STAR aligner version 2.5.3a onto GRCh37 of the human genome. IR-seq fastq files were randomly downsampled with Seqtk 1.3 to test the effect of sequencing depth on detected clonotypes. TCRdb trimmed public reads at Q25 via fastp, called clones via MiXCR and kept in-frame beta chains. Every CDR3 protein is listed once, alongside the most common genes and DNA of its rows. The V and J calls reflect TCRdb's pipeline rather than the authors' work. The sample yields around 29,000 distinct CDR3 sequences; approximately 15% were counted once. The top ten clonotypes cover around two fifths of the sample.

The sequence was collected from a donor at least 40 years old with multiple myeloma. Sequencing input: a population of CD138-negative cells sorted from bone marrow. The cell subset or site label of this sample denotes: bone marrow mononuclear cells depleted of CD138+ plasma/myeloma cells by negative magnetic selection. The chain employs TRBV28 and TRBJ1-1, with the D gene not confidently named. CDR3 region: CASSLLLEAFF. The nucleotide sequence reads as follows: TGTGCCAGCAGTTTACTGTTAGAAGCTTTCTTT.